The 31 T cell receptor beta chains below come from one sample, sequenced in a study of T-cell reconstitution after alpha-beta-depleted transplantation in children (dated by TCRdb to between 2015 and 2016). Per the publication, the treatment or condition label means: allogeneic hematopoietic cell transplantation with graft depleted of TCRalphabeta T cells and CD19 B cells. Libraries were built with PCR. Reads for this sample came from an Illumina HiSeq 2500. TCR library preparation used molecular barcoding, with unique molecular identifiers applied to normalize quantification of the TCRbeta repertoire. TCRdb reprocessing: public reads trimmed at Q25 with fastp, clones called with MiXCR, in-frame beta chains kept. Each entry is one CDR3 protein sequence, shown with its most common DNA and genes. Across this sample there are about 220,000 distinct CDR3 sequences, with over 15% seen only once. Around 45% of the sample comes from the top ten.

The input for sequencing was PBMCs, mostly from graft donor cells, taken 360 days after TCRalphabeta/CD19-depleted stem cell transplant. The receptors derive from a male patient under 10 years old who had a stem cell transplant for acute lymphoblastic leukemia, so the T cells may come from the graft donor.

The chain employs TRBV24-1 and TRBJ2-5; possibly TRBD1 for D (5 bases). The germline gives CDR1 KGHDR, CDR2 SFDVKD. This CDR3 is built from 11 residues. V was cut by 10 bases and J by 5 bases, with 10 bases left in between. DNA for the CDR3: TGTGCCACGGGATCAGGGGAGACCCAGTACTTC. Its protein product is CATGSGETQYF.

This clonotype was counted between two and nine times. The CDR3: CASSTSRFASTDTQYF. The CDR3 nucleotides read TGTGCCAGCAGTACGTCTAGATTCGCTAGCACAGATACGCAGTATTTT. This chain links TRBV6-2 or TRBV6-3 with TRBJ2-3; no firm D call. Deletions cut 5 bases from V and 0 bases from J, with 15 bases between. Per the germline V gene, CDR1 is MNHEY and CDR2 is SVGEGT. This CDR3 spans 16 amino acids.

Written as DNA, the CDR3 is TGTGCCAGCAGCTCCCGGACAGATACTGATACGCAGTATTTT. Translation gives CASSSRTDTDTQYF. The chain carries TRBV7-2 and TRBJ2-3; a possible D gene is TRBD1 (6 bases). The germline V gene encodes CDR1 SGHTA and CDR2 FQGNSA. V was cut by 4 bases and J by 6 bases, with 14 bases left in between. This CDR3 is 14 amino acids long.

A few counts support this clonotype. The genes are TRBV20-1 and TRBJ2-1; D not resolved. The CDR3 has 13 residues. V was cut by 0 bases and J by 0 bases, with 3 bases left in between. The germline CDR1 and CDR2 sequences are DFQATT and SNEGSKA (reference sequence). The CDR3 loop is CSARDLSYNEQFF. The CDR3 DNA reads TGCAGTGCTAGAGATCTCTCCTACAATGAGCAGTTCTTC.

This clonotype has only a few counts. The CDR3 here is CASSVMGGRTGANVLTF. For the CDR3, the DNA is TGTGCCAGCAGTGTAATGGGGGGACGAACTGGGGCCAACGTCCTGACTTTC. The chain employs TRBV2 and TRBJ2-6, with D maybe TRBD2 (6 bases). Trimming removed 4 bases from V and 2 bases from J, with 15 bases in between. The CDR3 is 17 amino acids. Germline V gene lookup returns CDR1 SNHLY and CDR2 FYNNEI.

The chain has TRBV7-2 and TRBJ2-7, with D perhaps being TRBD1 or TRBD2 (5 bases each). From germline, CDR1 is SGHTA and CDR2 FQGNSA. V was trimmed by 6 bases and J by 7 bases, leaving 28 bases between them. The CDR3 is 17 residues long. CDR3 region: CASSTRWWLGLSGEQYF. Written as DNA, the CDR3 is TGTGCCAGCAGTACAAGATGGTGGTTGGGGCTATCGGGGGAGCAGTACTTC.

V gene TRBV20-1 combines with J gene TRBJ1-1, with D possibly TRBD1 on 5 matching bases. The length of the CDR3 is 13 residues. The germline V and J ends were trimmed by 0 bases and 9 bases, with 14 bases remaining between them. Germline loops: CDR1 DFQATT, CDR2 SNEGSKA (reference sequence). The CDR3 nucleotides read TGCAGTGCTAGAGAGTCAGGGCGACTACAAGCTTTCTTT. Its protein product is CSARESGRLQAFF.

The chain couples TRBV7-2 to TRBJ2-5; weak D call: TRBD2 (5 bases). Germline values: CDR1 SGHTA, CDR2 FQGNSA. The CDR3 runs 16 residues. V lost 3 bases and J 2 bases, leaving 16 bases between the germline ends. CDR3 nucleotide sequence: TGTGCCAGCAGCTTCGGGAAGGCCTCCCTTCAAGAGACCCAGTACTTC. It specifies CASSFGKASLQETQYF. Together with reference TRBV7-2 and TRBJ2-5, the CDR3 gives the full variable domain: GAGVSQSPSNKVTEKGKDVELRCDPISGHTALYWYRQSLGQGLEFLIYFQGNSAPDKSGLPSDRFSAERTGGSVSTLTIQRTQQEDSAVYLCASSFGKASLQETQYFGPGTRLLVL.

This clonotype occurred a few times. The chain recombines TRBV6-2 or TRBV6-3 with TRBJ2-1; D assignment may be TRBD1 or TRBD2 (6 bases each). Germline V gives CDR1 MNHEY, CDR2 SVGEGT. V lost 7 bases to trimming and J lost 4 bases, with 17 bases between them. The CDR3 consists of 15 residues. CDR3 DNA sequence: TGTGCCAGCATCAACGGGGGCTTTTTGTACAATGAGCAGTTCTTC. Its translation is CASINGGFLYNEQFF.

This clonotype has ten or more counts. The V gene is TRBV12-3 or TRBV12-4, the J gene TRBJ1-6; tentatively, D is TRBD1 (6 bases). The CDR3 runs to 15 residues. Trimming pared 4 bases from V and 7 bases from J, leaving 14 bases between. The chain's CDR3 is CASSSFRGANSPLHF. For the CDR3, the DNA is TGTGCCAGCAGTTCCTTCAGGGGCGCGAATTCACCCCTCCACTTT.

The V call is TRBV27, the J call TRBJ1-4; TRBD1 might be the D (6 bases). CDR1 is MNHEY, CDR2 SMNVEV, per germline (reference sequence). V was pared by 4 bases and J by 8 bases, with 14 bases between. This CDR3 is built from 14 residues. As DNA, the CDR3 is TGTGCCAGCAGTTCCAACAGGGAGGTGGAAAAACTGTTTTTT. Translating gives CASSSNREVEKLFF.

This chain connects TRBV4-3 to TRBJ1-4; weak D call: TRBD1 (5 bases). Trimming removed 5 bases from V and 2 bases from J, with 12 bases in between. This CDR3 is 15 amino acids long. The germline CDR1 and CDR2 sequences are LGHNA and YSLEER. CDR3 coding DNA: TGCGCCAGCAGCGGGGCGGCACGGACTAATGAAAAACTGTTTTTT. This codes for CASSGAARTNEKLFF.

The gene calls are TRBV7-9 and TRBJ1-2, with a possible D match to TRBD1 (5 bases). Between the trimmed V and J ends, which lost 5 bases and 6 bases, there was a span of 13 bases. The CDR3 extends over 13 amino acids. Germline assignment: CDR1 SEHNR and CDR2 FQNEAQ (reference sequence). The CDR3 here is CASSIRDGDGYTF. The CDR3 DNA is TGTGCCAGCAGCATCCGGGACGGTGATGGCTACACCTTC.

This clonotype was counted between two and nine times. The gene calls are TRBV12-3 or TRBV12-4 and TRBJ1-1; 7 nucleotides match TRBD1. The ends lost 5 bases at V and 3 bases at J; junction bases unmatched: 9. The CDR3 has 15 residues. CDR3 region: CASSPRSGGDTEAFF. The CDR3 DNA reads as TGTGCCAGCAGTCCCCGGTCAGGGGGAGACACTGAAGCTTTCTTT.

The V gene is TRBV6-1, the J gene TRBJ2-1, with 9 bases matching TRBD2. V was pared by 5 bases and J by 5 bases, with 10 bases of the junction left unmatched. The CDR3 is made up of 16 amino acids. Germline V gives CDR1 MNHNS, CDR2 SASEGT. The DNA of the CDR3 is TGTGCCAGCAGTCCCTCAGGCGGGGGGGGACACAATGAGCAGTTCTTC. Translated: CASSPSGGGGHNEQFF.

The J gene is TRBJ1-1, the V gene TRBV6-2 or TRBV6-3; no firm D call. The CDR3 is 16 residues long. Per germline, CDR1 MNHEY and CDR2 SVGEGT. V lost 2 bases and J lost 0, with 13 bases in between. CDR3 amino acids: CASSYPRLPMNTEAFF. For the CDR3, the DNA is TGTGCCAGCAGTTACCCTCGACTCCCGATGAACACTGAAGCTTTCTTT.

This clonotype was seen only a few times. This chain links TRBV28 with TRBJ2-7; 9 positions match TRBD2. Germline-derived CDR1 and CDR2 are MDHEN and SYDVKM. CDR3 length: 14 residues. With 8 bases clipped from V and 3 bases from J, the junction kept 8 bases outside the gene matches. CDR3 protein: CASANSGGDYEQYF. The CDR3 DNA sequence: TGTGCCAGCGCCAATAGCGGGGGAGACTACGAGCAGTACTTC.

The gene calls are TRBV6-1 and TRBJ2-5, with TRBD1 matching over 9 bases. Germline V gene data show CDR1 as MNHNS and CDR2 as SASEGT. The CDR3 runs to 16 residues. The V and J ends lost 5 bases and 5 bases, in that order; junction bases with no gene match: 12. In DNA, the CDR3 is TGTGCCAGCAGTCCTGACTACCCGACAGGGGGGGAGACCCAGTACTTC. It specifies CASSPDYPTGGETQYF.

This clonotype is labeled medium-sized. DNA for the CDR3: TGTGCCAGCAGTTCCCACGGGGGTTGGACTGAAGCTTTCTTT. Encoded protein: CASSSHGGWTEAFF. The chain combines TRBV27 with TRBJ1-1; weak D call: TRBD1 (5 bases). The CDR3 is made up of 14 amino acids. With 4 bases removed from V and 5 bases from J, the gap between germline ends came to 14 bases. Germline loops: CDR1 MNHEY, CDR2 SMNVEV (reference sequence).

The rearrangement uses TRBV28 and TRBJ2-1; 13 bases fit TRBD2. Trimming at V came to 5 bases and at J to 8 bases, leaving 6 bases not matched to a gene. Germline-derived CDR1 and CDR2 are MDHEN and SYDVKM. The CDR3 is 15 residues long. The CDR3 bases are TGTGCCAGCAGTAGGACTAGCGGGAGTTCATATGAGCAGTTCTTC. Its protein product is CASSRTSGSSYEQFF. Complete variable domain (other parts from reference TRBV28 and TRBJ2-1): DVKVTQSSRYLVKRTGEKVFLECVQDMDHENMFWYRQDPGLGLRLIYFSYDVKMKEKGDIPEGYSVSREKKERFSLILESASTNQTSMYLCASSRTSGSSYEQFFGPGTRLTVL.

This clonotype was recorded a few times. The chain employs TRBV7-2 and TRBJ1-2; D gene unclear. CDR3 length: 14 residues. V was shortened by 7 bases and J by 1 base, with 13 bases between the two germline ends. Germline V gene lookup returns CDR1 SGHTA and CDR2 FQGNSA. CDR3 sequence reads: CASTDSRLNYGYTF. Written as DNA, the CDR3 is TGTGCCAGCACGGACTCCCGGCTTAACTATGGCTACACCTTC. The variable domain in full, with the rest retrieved from reference TRBV7-2 and TRBJ1-2, is GAGVSQSPSNKVTEKGKDVELRCDPISGHTALYWYRQSLGQGLEFLIYFQGNSAPDKSGLPSDRFSAERTGGSVSTLTIQRTQQEDSAVYLCASTDSRLNYGYTFGSGTRLTVV.

This clonotype was seen a handful of times. The chain is built from TRBV12-3 or TRBV12-4 and TRBJ2-1; D uncertain. V was cut by 6 bases and J by 10 bases, with 10 bases left in between. CDR3 length: 11 amino acids. The chain's CDR3 is CASSPNREQFF. As DNA, the CDR3 is TGTGCCAGCAGCCCCAACCGGGAGCAGTTCTTC.

In this sample, this clonotype turned up many times. The chain uses TRBV7-2 and TRBJ2-7; D not certain. The germline V gene has CDR1 SGHTA and CDR2 FQGNSA. This CDR3 is 15 amino acids long. Trimming removed 1 base from V and 4 bases from J, with 14 bases in between. The CDR3 sequence: CASSLVRTDGYEQYF. The DNA of the CDR3 is TGTGCCAGCAGCTTAGTAAGGACGGATGGATACGAGCAGTACTTC.

There are a few counts of this clonotype. The chain employs TRBV11-3 and TRBJ2-7, with 7 bases lining up with TRBD1. Trimming cost V 5 bases and J 0 bases; bases outside gene matches: 4. Germline CDR1 is SGHNT and CDR2 is YENEEA. The CDR3 runs to 14 residues. The CDR3 reads CASSRDSSSYEQYF. The CDR3, as DNA: TGTGCCAGCAGCCGGGACAGTAGCTCCTACGAGCAGTACTTC.

The V and J genes are TRBV2 and TRBJ2-5; 7 bases fit TRBD2. This CDR3 is 15 amino acids long. Germline CDR1 reads SNHLY; CDR2 reads FYNNEI. The junction had 10 bases not matched to a gene; V was cut back by 7 bases and J by 2 bases. The CDR3, as DNA: TGTGCCAGCACCGTAACGGCCGGGGGGCAAGAGACCCAGTACTTC. This translates into CASTVTAGGQETQYF.

This clonotype was seen a handful of times. This chain joins TRBV28 and TRBJ1-1, with D uncertain. With 4 bases removed from V and 7 bases from J, the gap between germline ends came to 10 bases. CDR1 and CDR2 from the germline V gene are MDHEN and SYDVKM. This CDR3 is 12 amino acids long. The CDR3 is CASSSGGFEAFF. CDR3 in DNA: TGTGCCAGCAGTTCAGGCGGTTTTGAAGCTTTCTTT. The full variable domain, its missing parts supplied by reference TRBV28 and TRBJ1-1, is DVKVTQSSRYLVKRTGEKVFLECVQDMDHENMFWYRQDPGLGLRLIYFSYDVKMKEKGDIPEGYSVSREKKERFSLILESASTNQTSMYLCASSSGGFEAFFGQGTRLTVV.

This clonotype was seen just once. CDR3 sequence: CASSETATGELFF. Written as DNA, the CDR3 is TGTGCCAGCAGCGAGACAGCCACCGGGGAGCTGTTTTTT. The chain joins TRBV5-4 to TRBJ2-2; D is perhaps TRBD1 (5 bases). CDR1 and CDR2 from the germline V gene are SGHNT and YYREEE (reference sequence). V was cut by 4 bases and J by 4 bases, with 8 bases left in between. The CDR3 has 13 amino acids.

This chain joins TRBV12-3 or TRBV12-4 and TRBJ1-4; a possible D gene is TRBD1 (5 bases). The CDR3 spans 13 residues. Trimming removed 1 base at V and 7 bases at J, with 7 bases between. The CDR3: CASSLGGVEKLFF. CDR3 DNA: TGTGCCAGCAGTTTAGGGGGGGTTGAAAAACTGTTTTTT.

This chain joins TRBV5-1 and TRBJ2-5; TRBD1 is a possible D gene (5 bases). Germline V gene lookup returns CDR1 SGHRS and CDR2 YFSETQ. V lost 4 bases to trimming and J lost 5 bases, with 21 bases between them. CDR3 size: 16 residues. CDR3: CASSAIRQSPRETQYF. The CDR3 nucleotides are TGCGCCAGCAGCGCAATCAGACAGTCGCCGCGGGAGACCCAGTACTTC.

The CDR3 sequence is CASRPVPGPEQFF. Here the CDR3 DNA reads TGTGCCAGCAGACCCGTGCCCGGGCCTGAGCAGTTCTTC. V gene TRBV6-5 combines with J gene TRBJ2-1; D unresolved. The germline V gene encodes CDR1 MNHEY and CDR2 SVGAGI. CDR3 length: 13 residues. The V and J ends lost 6 bases and 9 bases respectively, with 15 bases between them.

V gene TRBV9 combines with J gene TRBJ2-1, with D tentatively TRBD1 or TRBD2 (7 bases each). This CDR3 is 19 amino acids long. V was shortened by 0 bases and J by 0 bases, with 19 bases between the two germline ends. Germline loops: CDR1 SGDLS, CDR2 YYNGEE. The CDR3 region is CASSVDPGGGLRSYNEQFF. As DNA, the CDR3 is TGTGCCAGCAGCGTAGATCCAGGGGGGGGCCTCCGCTCCTACAATGAGCAGTTCTTC.